Shown below are 19 T cell receptor beta chains from a single sample sequenced in a study of cytomegalovirus exposure and HLA in healthy donors. PCR used 60 Vbeta primers and 13 Jbeta primers. The method was immunoSEQ multiplex PCR; TCRdb's version includes in-frame clones alone and lacks a portion of them. Its clone listing holds about 160,000 clones. The source material was PBMCs. These receptors came from a woman aged 55-69 years in good health and CMV-seronegative.

V usage is TRBV10-3 and J usage is TRBJ2-7, with 13 bases fitting TRBD2. V shed 6 bases and J 7 bases; nucleotides not matched to a gene: 9. Germline assignment: CDR1 ENHRY and CDR2 SYGVKD. CDR3 length: 15 residues. CDR3 DNA: TGTGCCATCAGCCAACTAGCGGGGGGGATTGGGGAGCAGTACTTC. Translated: CAISQLAGGIGEQYF.

Here the CDR3 DNA reads TGTGCCAGTAGTACCAGACAGGGGGCAAGGGTTCATAGCAATCAGCCCCAGCATTTT. This codes for CASSTRQGARVHSNQPQHF. The chain employs TRBV19 and TRBJ1-5; 10 positions match TRBD1. Per the germline V gene, CDR1 is LNHDA and CDR2 is SQIVND (reference sequence). V was clipped by 4 bases and J by 0 bases; unmatched bases: 12. The CDR3 consists of 19 residues.

In DNA form, the CDR3 reads TGTGCCAGCAGGCCCCGGGGGACAGCCTCTGGAAACACCATATATTTT. This translates into CASRPRGTASGNTIYF. The gene calls are TRBV28 and TRBJ1-3, with 7 bases that match TRBD1. The V segment lost 6 bases and the J segment 0 bases; nucleotides outside the gene matches: 8. Germline V gene lookup returns CDR1 MDHEN and CDR2 SYDVKM. The CDR3 runs 16 residues.

The rearrangement uses TRBV4-1 and TRBJ2-3; D gene ambiguous. CDR1 is MGHRA, CDR2 YSYEKL, per germline. The CDR3 totals 14 residues. V was pared by 2 bases and J by 1 base, with 7 bases between. CDR3 DNA sequence: TGCGCCAGCAGCCAAAACATTCGCACAGATACGCAGTATTTT. Amino acid sequence: CASSQNIRTDTQYF.

The genes are TRBV9 and TRBJ2-1, with 15 bases that match TRBD2. Germline CDR1 reads SGDLS; CDR2 reads YYNGEE. There are 18 residues in the CDR3. The ends lost 0 bases at V and 0 bases at J; junction bases unmatched: 1. The CDR3 reads CASSVGTSGGVSYNEQFF. Written as DNA, the CDR3 is TGTGCCAGCAGCGTAGGGACTAGCGGGGGGGTCTCCTACAATGAGCAGTTCTTC.

The V and J genes are TRBV5-6 and TRBJ2-5; D gene ambiguous. The end of the DNA fits TRBJ2-7 better, so the J call may be wrong. The CDR3 runs to 13 residues. Per germline, CDR1 SGHDT and CDR2 YYEEEE. The CDR3 DNA reads as TGTGCCAGCAGCTTCGGTAGTAACTACGAGCAGTACTTC. Its translation: CASSFGSNYEQYF.

The V gene is TRBV5-6, the J gene TRBJ2-7; 8 nucleotides align to TRBD1. The CDR3 consists of 14 residues. J lost 4 bases, V lost 2 bases, and 5 bases had no gene match. CDR1 is SGHDT, CDR2 YYEEEE, per germline. The CDR3 here is CASSFGTGRYEQYF. The CDR3 coding sequence is TGTGCCAGCAGCTTCGGGACAGGCAGATACGAGCAGTACTTC.

V usage is TRBV6-5 and J usage is TRBJ2-1, with 10 bases matching TRBD2. Germline lookup yields CDR1 MNHEY and CDR2 SVGAGI. The CDR3 covers 16 residues. After removal of 4 bases from V and 0 bases from J, the junction contained 3 bases not matched to a gene. The CDR3 sequence: CASSWTSGPSYNEQFF. In DNA form, the CDR3 reads TGTGCCAGCAGTTGGACTAGCGGACCCTCCTACAATGAGCAGTTCTTC.

V and J are TRBV19 and TRBJ2-1; 7 bases line up with TRBD2. The CDR3 loop spans 17 amino acids. The V and J ends lost 5 bases and 4 bases, in that order; junction bases with no gene match: 14. CDR1 and CDR2 from the germline V gene are LNHDA and SQIVND (reference sequence). The CDR3: CASSFIAGGSFYNEQFF. The CDR3 nucleotides are TGTGCCAGTAGTTTTATAGCCGGCGGGAGCTTTTACAATGAGCAGTTCTTC.

On this clone: The junction departs from the called germline gene at one end, perhaps through a read error. The chain is built from TRBV5-4 and TRBJ1-6; possible D gene TRBD1, 6 bases. The CDR3 runs 12 residues. The germline V gene encodes CDR1 SGHNT and CDR2 YYREEE (reference sequence). CDR3 loop: CASSFTGTPLHF. Here the CDR3 DNA reads TGTGCCAGCAGCTTTACCGGGACACCTCTCCACTTT. The full variable domain, rest sourced from reference TRBV5-4 and TRBJ1-6, is ETGVTQSPTHLIKTRGQQVTLRCSSQSGHNTVSWYQQALGQGPQFIFQYYREEENGRGNFPPRFSGLQFPNYSSELNVNALELDDSALYLCASSFTGTPLHFGNGTRLTVT.

This chain links TRBV29-1 with TRBJ2-7; 11 bases are shared with TRBD2. Per the germline V gene, CDR1 is SQVTM and CDR2 is ANQGSEA. This CDR3 is 13 amino acids long. V shed 5 bases, J shed 6 bases, and the junction held 6 bases outside the gene matches. DNA of the CDR3: TGCAGCGTTATGACTAGCGGGATGCTCGAGCAGTACTTC. This encodes CSVMTSGMLEQYF.

The rearrangement uses TRBV9 and TRBJ2-1, with 12 positions matching TRBD2. The CDR3 runs 16 residues. Germline CDR1 is SGDLS and CDR2 is YYNGEE. With V trimmed by 0 bases and J by 9 bases, 7 bases remained unmatched. The chain's CDR3 is CASSVVRTSGMSEQFF. The CDR3 nucleotides are TGTGCCAGCAGCGTAGTACGGACTAGCGGGATGTCTGAGCAGTTCTTC.

The genes are TRBV29-1 and TRBJ2-1; 8 nucleotides match TRBD2. The CDR3 is 14 amino acids. V lost 2 bases to trimming and J lost 8 bases; unmatched junction nucleotides: 8. Per the germline V gene, CDR1 is SQVTM and CDR2 is ANQGSEA. The CDR3, as DNA: TGCAGCGTTGAAAAGGGACTAGGAAACCATGAGCAGTTCTTC. Protein sequence: CSVEKGLGNHEQFF.

The chain is built from TRBV11-2 and TRBJ2-7, with 8 bases aligning to TRBD1. CDR1 is SGHAT and CDR2 is FQNNGV in the germline V gene. The trim removed 5 bases at V and 4 bases at J, leaving 10 bases unmatched. CDR3 length: 15 amino acids. CDR3 region: CASSQGTGGIYEQYF. CDR3 DNA: TGTGCCAGCAGCCAAGGGACAGGAGGTATTTACGAGCAGTACTTC.

V usage is TRBV7-3 and J usage is TRBJ2-3; maybe TRBD2 (5 bases). Trimming left V 5 bases short and J 0 bases short, with 15 bases between. Per the germline V gene, CDR1 is SGHTA and CDR2 is FQGTGA. The CDR3 is 16 residues long. As DNA, the CDR3 is TGTGCCAGCAGCCGAAGAGCGGCCCCGAGCACAGATACGCAGTATTTT. Translated, it gives CASSRRAAPSTDTQYF.

The chain links TRBV5-1 to TRBJ2-1; TRBD2 matches 8 bases. Trimming removed 2 bases from V and 4 bases from J; junction bases left unmatched: 5. CDR1 SGHRS and CDR2 YFSETQ come from the germline V gene. This CDR3 has 15 amino acids. The DNA of the CDR3 is TGCGCCAGCAGCTTTACTAGCGGACGATACAATGAGCAGTTCTTC. Protein product: CASSFTSGRYNEQFF. Full variable domain (missing parts from reference TRBV5-1 and TRBJ2-1): KAGVTQTPRYLIKTRGQQVTLSCSPISGHRSVSWYQQTPGQGLQFLFEYFSETQRNKGNFPGRFSGRQFSNSRSEMNVSTLELGDSALYLCASSFTSGRYNEQFFGPGTRLTVL.

This sequence joins TRBV11-1 and TRBJ2-1; the match to TRBD1 covers 7 bases. Germline V gives CDR1 SGHAT, CDR2 FQDESV (reference sequence). Unmatched junction bases numbered 3, after V lost 2 bases and J lost 2 bases. The CDR3 extends over 15 amino acids. CDR3 in DNA: TGTGCCAGCAGCTTAAGAGGGGGCCCCTACAATGAGCAGTTCTTC. This sequence encodes CASSLRGGPYNEQFF. The whole variable domain, filled in from reference TRBV11-1 and TRBJ2-1, reads EAEVAQSPRYKITEKSQAVAFWCDPISGHATLYWYRQILGQGPELLVQFQDESVVDDSQLPKDRFSAERLKGVDSTLKIQPAELGDSAMYLCASSLRGGPYNEQFFGPGTRLTVL.

The CDR3 DNA is TGTGCCAGCAGCTTGGGGCTAGCGGAATACGAGCAGTACTTC. Translating gives CASSLGLAEYEQYF. The rearrangement uses TRBV5-4 and TRBJ2-7; 7 nucleotides align to TRBD2. The germline V gene encodes CDR1 SGHNT and CDR2 YYREEE (reference sequence). Trimming took 0 bases from V and 4 from J; bases not matched to a gene: 4. The CDR3 totals 14 residues.

The J gene is TRBJ2-1, the V gene TRBV7-9; 8 bases map to TRBD1. The ends lost 10 bases at V and 5 bases at J; junction bases unmatched: 4. In germline, CDR1 is SEHNR, CDR2 FQNEAQ (reference sequence). This CDR3 has 12 amino acids. For the CDR3, the DNA is TGTGCCATCGGGACAGGAGACAATGAGCAGTTCTTC. Protein: CAIGTGDNEQFF.